The present T cell receptor (beta chain) was sequenced within a study of blood T cell repertoires in COVID-19. Profiled with immunoSEQ multiplex PCR; TCRdb holds only in-frame clones, not every one. Here the sample spans about 300,000 clones, 89% being singletons. The CDR3 spans 17 residues. The V end was cut by 6 bases, the J end by 11 bases, with 29 bases between. Per the germline V gene, CDR1 is MNHEY and CDR2 is SVGEGT. For recovered donors of Cohort 3, there were two negative PCRs, clearance, or symptom resolution. The V and J genes are TRBV6-2 or TRBV6-3 and TRBJ1-5, with D possibly matching TRBD1 (5 bases). The sample comprised PBMCs or T cells enriched from blood (not recorded which). The clonotype comes from a man aged 55-75 years who had recovered from COVID-19. The CDR3 loop reads CASSPAGEWHRQVSQHF. The CDR3 DNA follows: TGTGCCAGCAGCCCAGCGGGGGAGTGGCACCGGCAAGTGTCCCAGCATTTT.